This record concerns one T cell receptor (beta chain) sequence. V shed 4 bases and J 0 bases; nucleotides not matched to a gene: 15. Germline CDR1 SGHRS, CDR2 YFSETQ. This CDR3 has 19 residues. These data belong to a study of blood T cell repertoires in COVID-19. Repertoires were generated with immunoSEQ multiplex PCR, while TCRdb's copy carries only in-frame clones and drops some. The table has some 40,000 clones, 75% to 90% seen once. Sequencing used peripheral blood. This chain links TRBV5-1 with TRBJ2-3, with 9 bases lining up with TRBD2. The origin of this receptor is a man between 50 and 59 years old with active or convalescent COVID-19. The CDR3 region has the DNA TGCGCCAGCAGCCTTATACCAGCGGGGGGATTGTCGAGCACAGATACGCAGTATTTT. Its translation is CASSLIPAGGLSSTDTQYF.